This entry lists 16 T cell receptor beta chains sequenced from one sample in a study of tumor-infiltrating lymphocytes in primary liver carcinoma. TCR beta cDNA was reverse-transcribed from about 500 ng of total RNA. The reaction used a constant-region primer and ProtoScript II reverse transcriptase. Slightly modified ARM-PCR with three nested multiplex PCR rounds yielded TCR beta libraries. In the first two PCR rounds, TRBV1-TRBV30 forward primers were paired with a C-beta reverse primer, and each round lasted approximately 9 cycles. TCRdb called the multiplex PCR reads again in MiXCR, with one record for every CDR3 protein. The sample yields a few hundred thousand distinct CDR3 sequences, 58% seen once. Blood RNA originated from unsorted whole blood, with germline DNA additionally extracted. The specimen was peripheral blood. The receptors here all came from a woman younger than 45 with primary liver carcinoma and hepatitis B virus infection.

This clonotype was counted only a few times. Here the CDR3 DNA reads TGTGCCAGCAGAGGACGGACTAGCGGACTACTTAGCTCCTACAATGAGCAGTTCTTC. It specifies CASRGRTSGLLSSYNEQFF. This chain joins TRBV6-1 and TRBJ2-1; 10 bases are a match to TRBD2. J gave up 0 bases and V 6 bases, and 14 bases lay outside the gene matches. CDR1 and CDR2 (germline): MNHNS, SASEGT. The CDR3 has 19 residues.

Of note for this clonotype: A junction boundary mismatches the germline segment, possibly from a read error. This chain connects TRBV11-2 to TRBJ2-7, with TRBD1 as a possible D gene (6 bases). The CDR3 loop spans 15 amino acids. Germline loops: CDR1 SGHAT, CDR2 FQNNGV. CDR3 sequence reads: CGSSARQVSFYEQYF. CDR3 coding DNA: TGTGGCAGCAGCGCCAGACAGGTTAGCTTCTACGAGCAGTACTTC.

This chain uses TRBV12-3 or TRBV12-4 with TRBJ2-1, with 10 bases matching TRBD1. The CDR3 is 16 residues long. J gave up 5 bases and V 6 bases, and 10 bases lay outside the gene matches. The CDR3 nucleotides read TGTGCCAGCAGGGGGGGCGACAGGGGGCTCAACAATGAGCAGTTCTTC. It is translated as CASRGGDRGLNNEQFF.

The rearrangement joins TRBV10-2 to TRBJ2-2; 7 bases map to TRBD1. The CDR3 totals 14 residues. The V gene end was trimmed by 7 bases and the J gene end by 9 bases; junction bases not matched to a gene: 11. Germline-derived CDR1 and CDR2 are WSHSY and SAAADI. The CDR3 loop is CASTSTGKARELFF. The CDR3 DNA reads as TGCGCCAGCACTTCGACAGGGAAGGCCAGGGAGCTGTTTTTT.

This clonotype was counted between two and nine times. Just one base apart from a much larger clone, this may be a read error. The CDR3 carries no conserved terminal phenylalanine or tryptophan, so it likely arises from a read error. This chain uses TRBV4-2 with TRBJ1-2; D gene uncertain. The ends were cut back, 4 bases at V and 0 bases at J, with 15 bases in the middle. The germline CDR1 and CDR2 sequences are LGHNA and YNFKEQ. CDR3 length: 16 residues. The CDR3 DNA reads as TGTGCCAGCAGCCCTTCGGGCGGGCGGACTAACTATGGCTACACCTCC. Its protein product is CASSPSGGRTNYGYTS.

This clonotype has ten or more counts. The rearrangement joins TRBV12-3 or TRBV12-4 to TRBJ2-1, with 7 bases lining up with TRBD2. The ends lost 8 bases at V and 7 bases at J; junction bases unmatched: 14. There are 15 residues in the CDR3. The CDR3 DNA reads TGTGCCAGCGCCCAATCAGCCGGGACTACAAATGAGCAGTTCTTC. Translating gives CASAQSAGTTNEQFF.

Note on this clonotype: Its ends do not fully match the called genes, so a read error is possible. The V gene is TRBV6-6, the J gene TRBJ2-7; tentative D call: TRBD1 (6 bases). This CDR3 spans 16 amino acids. Germline-derived CDR1 and CDR2 are MNHNY and SVGAGI (reference sequence). CDR3 sequence: CASSYSGTPFRREQYF. In DNA, the CDR3 is TGTGCCAGTAGTTACTCGGGGACACCATTCCGGAGGGAGCAGTACTTC.

As for this clonotype: This may be a read error, as it is one base from a much larger clone. The chain combines TRBV29-1 with TRBJ2-7; perhaps D is TRBD1 or TRBD2 (5 bases each). The length of the CDR3 is 14 residues. CDR1 and CDR2 from the germline V gene are SQVTM and ANQGSEA. In DNA form, the CDR3 reads TGCAACGCCGCCCCTCCGGGACGGCTCGGCGAGCAGTACTTC. As protein: CNAAPPGRLGEQYF.

The chain is built from TRBV12-3 or TRBV12-4 and TRBJ1-1; D gene ambiguous. V was clipped by 10 bases and J by 5 bases, with 14 bases between them. The CDR3 is made up of 12 amino acids. The CDR3 spells CAISRTRTEAFF. CDR3 bases: TGTGCCATATCTAGGACCAGAACTGAAGCTTTCTTT.

About this clonotype: The junction does not match germline at one end; this may be a read error. The chain uses TRBV28 and TRBJ1-1; no firm D call. The CDR3 contains 11 residues. The V gene's germline CDR1 is MDHEN and CDR2 SYDVKM. Here the CDR3 reads CASEGGTEAFF. The CDR3, as DNA: TGTGCCAGCGAGGGAGGCACTGAGGCTTTCTTT.

The sample holds many counts of this clonotype. The V and J genes are TRBV4-3 and TRBJ2-2, with a weak D call TRBD1 (6 bases). Per germline, CDR1 LGHNA and CDR2 YSLEER. Trimming stripped 4 bases from V and 5 bases from J, with 14 bases between. The CDR3 is 15 residues long. The CDR3 sequence is CASSPFPGATGELFF. The CDR3 region has the DNA TGCGCCAGCAGCCCATTTCCAGGGGCGACCGGGGAGCTGTTTTTT.

The rearrangement links TRBV6-6 to TRBJ1-1; D may be TRBD1 (6 bases). The CDR3 is 13 residues long. From germline, CDR1 is MNHNY and CDR2 SVGAGI (reference sequence). Trimming pared 8 bases from V and 7 bases from J, leaving 17 bases between. CDR3 in DNA: TGTGCCAGCGGGGATTTCAGGGGAGATGAAGCTTTCTTT. Its protein product is CASGDFRGDEAFF.

The table lists this clonotype with many counts. This sequence joins TRBV6-5 and TRBJ2-7; 10 positions match TRBD2. The CDR3 sequence is 17 residues long. The germline V gene encodes CDR1 MNHEY and CDR2 SVGAGI. V was clipped by 4 bases and J by 2 bases; unmatched bases: 11. The CDR3 here is CASSSSLLAGVPYEQYF. The CDR3 coding sequence is TGTGCCAGCAGTTCCAGCCTCCTAGCGGGAGTGCCCTACGAGCAGTACTTC.

Concerning this clonotype itself: A single base separates this from a much larger clone, so it may be a read error. The chain recombines TRBV11-2 with TRBJ2-7, with no clear D. The length of the CDR3 is 14 residues. Germline V CDR1 and CDR2: SGHAT, FQNNGV. The CDR3 DNA sequence: TGTGACAAAACGGTTCTCTGGTCTGGCTACGAGCAGTACTTC. Encoded protein: CDKTVLWSGYEQYF.

With regard to this clonotype: The conserved closing phenylalanine or tryptophan is absent in this CDR3, likely reflecting a read error. This chain links TRBV14 with TRBJ2-2; weak D call: TRBD1 (5 bases). This CDR3 is built from 13 residues. Trimming pared 7 bases from V and 4 bases from J, leaving 10 bases between. The germline V gene has CDR1 SGHDN and CDR2 FVKESK. CDR3 bases: TGTGCCAGCACCCCACAGGCCACCGGGGAGCTGTTTTCT. Its protein product is CASTPQATGELFS.

The chain joins TRBV29-1 to TRBJ2-7; TRBD1 might be the D (5 bases). The CDR3 is 15 amino acids. The V end was cut by 6 bases, the J end by 0 bases, with 18 bases between. CDR1 SQVTM and CDR2 ANQGSEA come from the germline V gene. CDR3 sequence reads: CSVLYGQGSSYEQYF. The CDR3 bases are TGCAGCGTCCTTTACGGGCAGGGATCCTCCTACGAGCAGTACTTC.